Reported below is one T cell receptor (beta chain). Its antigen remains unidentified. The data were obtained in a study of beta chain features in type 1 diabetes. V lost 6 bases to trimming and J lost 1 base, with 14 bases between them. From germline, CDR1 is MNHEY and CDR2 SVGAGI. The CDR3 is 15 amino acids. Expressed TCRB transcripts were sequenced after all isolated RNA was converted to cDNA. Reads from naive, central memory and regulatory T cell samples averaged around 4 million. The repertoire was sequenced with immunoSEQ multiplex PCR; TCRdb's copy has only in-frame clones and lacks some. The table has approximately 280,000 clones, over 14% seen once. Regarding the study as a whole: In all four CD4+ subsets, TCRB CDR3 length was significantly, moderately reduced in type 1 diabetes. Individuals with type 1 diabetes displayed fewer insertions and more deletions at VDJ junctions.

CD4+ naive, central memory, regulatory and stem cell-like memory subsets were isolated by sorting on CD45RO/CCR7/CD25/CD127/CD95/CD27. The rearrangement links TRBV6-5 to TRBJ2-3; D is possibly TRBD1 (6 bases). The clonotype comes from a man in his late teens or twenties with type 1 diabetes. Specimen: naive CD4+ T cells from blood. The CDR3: CASRRASGGTDTQYF. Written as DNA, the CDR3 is TGTGCCAGCAGAAGAGCCTCAGGGGGCACAGATACGCAGTATTTT.